A single sample gave rise to the 23 T cell receptor beta chains below, sequenced in a study of spatial heterogeneity in lung cancer (dated by TCRdb to between 2018 and 2021). Study-level results and caveats: A correlation was observed between the number of expanded intratumoral alpha and beta TCRs and the tumor nonsynonymous mutation count.

The time point label, read with the paper, signifies: sample taken at primary tumor resection. No cognate antigen is known for these TCRs. The library was built by means of 5' RACE. These reads were obtained on a NextSeq 500. TCRdb reanalyzed the raw reads on its own, using fastp at Q25 for trimming and MiXCR for clone calling, and kept in-frame beta chains. When rows share a CDR3 protein, they turn into one entry using the most common DNA and genes. This sample holds around 4,200 distinct CDR3 sequences; 10% to 13% were observed only once. The top ten constitute about 60% of the sample. The specimen was lung tumor tissue, collected at surgery. The receptors originated from a male donor with early-stage non-small cell lung cancer.

As regards this clonotype: An end of the junction differs from the germline gene, which may be a read error. This chain's CDR3 is CPSSQGHNSPLHF. Written as DNA, the CDR3 is TGTCCCAGCAGCCAAGGACACAATTCACCCCTCCACTTT. The chain couples TRBV3-1 to TRBJ1-6, with TRBD1 as a possible D gene (5 bases). This CDR3 has 13 amino acids. Germline V gene sequence: CDR1 LGHDT, CDR2 YNNKEL (reference sequence).

This clonotype came up a few times. The chain employs TRBV5-1 and TRBJ2-1, with TRBD2 matching 14 bases. Germline V gene lookup returns CDR1 SGHRS and CDR2 YFSETQ. This CDR3 is 15 amino acids long. V lost 4 bases to trimming and J lost 9 bases; unmatched junction nucleotides: 6. DNA for the CDR3: TGCGCCAGCAGCCCGGGACTAGCGGGAGAGGGTGAGCAGTTCTTC. It translates to CASSPGLAGEGEQFF.

This clonotype is termed medium-sized. The V gene is TRBV10-3, the J gene TRBJ2-3, with 13 bases that match TRBD2. Germline-derived CDR1 and CDR2 are ENHRY and SYGVKD. This CDR3 is 17 amino acids long. The V and J ends lost 6 bases and 6 bases, in that order; junction bases with no gene match: 12. Written as DNA, the CDR3 is TGTGCCATCAGGGTCCGACTAGCGGGGGGTCAGGTGGATACGCAGTATTTT. Translation gives CAIRVRLAGGQVDTQYF.

The genes are TRBV19 and TRBJ1-1; perhaps TRBD1 as D (6 bases). Deletions cut 0 bases from V and 3 bases from J, with 17 bases between. CDR1 LNHDA and CDR2 SQIVND come from the germline V gene (reference sequence). This CDR3 has 17 amino acids. DNA of the CDR3: TGTGCCAGTAGTATAGATCTGGGCGGGACACGACACACTGAAGCTTTCTTT. Translation gives CASSIDLGGTRHTEAFF.

This clonotype occurred a few times. The V and J genes are TRBV20-1 and TRBJ2-2; 7 bases are a match to TRBD2. V trimming: 3 bases; J trimming: 4 bases; junction bases outside the gene matches: 5. From germline, CDR1 is DFQATT and CDR2 SNEGSKA (reference sequence). This CDR3 is built from 14 residues. CDR3 DNA sequence: TGCAGTGCTAGTCCTAGCGGTTTCACCGGGGAGCTGTTTTTT. Its protein product is CSASPSGFTGELFF.

This clonotype is categorized as medium-sized (0.01 to 0.1%). The V and J genes are TRBV28 and TRBJ1-5; possible D gene TRBD1, 6 bases. There are 14 residues in the CDR3. CDR1 and CDR2 (germline): MDHEN, SYDVKM. The V end lost 2 bases, the J end lost 6 bases, and 11 bases lay between the germline ends. The CDR3 loop is CASSLGQGLQPQHF. DNA of the CDR3: TGTGCCAGCAGTTTAGGCCAGGGGCTTCAGCCCCAGCATTTT.

Note on this clonotype: Compared with germline, one end of the junction differs, possibly owing to a read error. This rearrangement joins TRBV7-9 to TRBJ1-5; D might be TRBD1 (5 bases). From germline, CDR1 is SEHNR and CDR2 FQNEAQ (reference sequence). The CDR3 loop spans 13 amino acids. CDR3 nucleotide sequence: TGTGCCAGCAGCCCAGAGGGGTTTCAGCCCCAGAATTTT. This codes for CASSPEGFQPQNF.

The V call is TRBV10-3, the J call TRBJ2-1; D is uncertain. The ends were cut back, 0 bases at V and 10 bases at J, with 19 bases in the middle. The CDR3 covers 16 residues. In germline, CDR1 is ENHRY, CDR2 SYGVKD. Here the CDR3 DNA reads TGTGCCATCAGTGAGTCAAATTCTGCAGCTACCGAAGAGCAGTTCTTC. This gives the protein CAISESNSAATEEQFF.

This sequence joins TRBV10-3 and TRBJ2-5; a possible D gene is TRBD2 (6 bases). CDR1 is ENHRY and CDR2 is SYGVKD in the germline V gene. The CDR3 loop spans 15 amino acids. Trimming shortened V by 8 bases and J by 2 bases, and 18 bases separated the two germline ends. The DNA for the CDR3 is TGTGCCATCGGAGGGCAAGCCGGGACGCAAGAGACCCAGTACTTC. Translation gives CAIGGQAGTQETQYF.

By share, this clonotype ranks as medium-sized. The gene calls are TRBV4-3 and TRBJ2-3; no clear D gene. The germline V gene has CDR1 LGHNA and CDR2 YSLEER. Trimming took off 4 bases at V and 1 base at J, with 6 bases between the two ends. The CDR3 length is 13 residues. Written as DNA, the CDR3 is TGCGCCAGCAGCCCTAGACGCACAGATACGCAGTATTTT. Its protein product is CASSPRRTDTQYF.

This chain uses TRBV2 with TRBJ2-7, with a tentative D call TRBD2 (5 bases). Trimming left V 6 bases short and J 3 bases short, with 18 bases between. Per germline, CDR1 SNHLY and CDR2 FYNNEI. This CDR3 is built from 15 residues. The CDR3 here is CASSLPTGGFYEQYF. CDR3 in DNA: TGTGCCAGCAGCCTTCCGACCGGCGGGTTCTACGAGCAGTACTTC.

In this sample, this clonotype turned up a few times. The chain links TRBV6-1 to TRBJ2-1; a weak D match, TRBD2 (5 bases). CDR1 and CDR2 from the germline V gene are MNHNS and SASEGT. V was shortened by 2 bases and J by 1 base, with 15 bases between the two germline ends. There are 17 residues in the CDR3. The CDR3 loop is CASSEHRGRVSYNEQFF. In DNA, the CDR3 is TGTGCCAGCAGTGAACATCGAGGGAGAGTGTCCTACAATGAGCAGTTCTTC.

V usage is TRBV5-1 and J usage is TRBJ2-1; 11 bases are a match to TRBD2. The CDR3 is 19 residues long. CDR1 SGHRS and CDR2 YFSETQ come from the germline V gene. V trimming: 1 base; J trimming: 3 bases; junction bases outside the gene matches: 12. CDR3 DNA: TGCGCCAGCAGCTTGTGGGCAGGAGCCCTAGCGGGAGGCTACAATGAGCAGTTCTTC. This gives the protein CASSLWAGALAGGYNEQFF.

CDR3 in DNA: TGTGCCAGCAGTTACTCGAGGGGGTACGGGGCTTCACCCCTCCACTTT. Protein: CASSYSRGYGASPLHF. The chain recombines TRBV6-5 with TRBJ1-6; maybe TRBD1 (6 bases). Germline-derived CDR1 and CDR2 are MNHEY and SVGAGI. There are 16 residues in the CDR3. V was pared by 0 bases and J by 9 bases, with 15 bases between.

In its sample, this clonotype is medium-sized (0.01 to 0.1%). The gene calls are TRBV6-2 or TRBV6-3 and TRBJ2-3, with a possible D match to TRBD2 (5 bases). The germline V gene has CDR1 MNHEY and CDR2 SVGEGT. The CDR3 is made up of 16 amino acids. Trimming took 0 bases from V and 0 from J, leaving 10 bases between them. The CDR3 DNA is TGTGCCAGCAGTTACTCGCCCGGGATTAGCACAGATACGCAGTATTTT. This translates into CASSYSPGISTDTQYF.

This clonotype is judged medium-sized (0.01 to 0.1%). This chain joins TRBV29-1 and TRBJ2-2, with D unresolved. CDR1 is SQVTM and CDR2 is ANQGSEA in the germline V gene. The V and J ends lost 7 bases and 0 bases respectively, with 12 bases between them. This CDR3 contains 14 residues. The CDR3 here is CSADGQANTGELFF. The CDR3 DNA is TGCAGCGCCGACGGCCAAGCGAACACCGGGGAGCTGTTTTTT.

This clonotype qualifies as medium-sized (0.01 to 0.1%). This chain's CDR3 is CASSPNRGRLISYEQYF. Here the CDR3 DNA reads TGTGCCAGCTCACCAAACAGGGGGCGATTAATATCCTACGAGCAGTACTTC. The rearrangement uses TRBV18 and TRBJ2-7; 9 nucleotides agree with TRBD1. The CDR3 extends over 17 amino acids. Germline-derived CDR1 and CDR2 are KGHSH and LQKENI. V gave up 2 bases and J gave up 1 base; unmatched junction bases: 9. The full variable domain, rest sourced from reference TRBV18 and TRBJ2-7, is NAGVMQNPRHLVRRRGQEARLRCSPMKGHSHVYWYRQLPEEGLKFMVYLQKENIIDESGMPKERFSAEFPKEGPSILRIQQVVRGDSAAYFCASSPNRGRLISYEQYFGPGTRLTVT.

This clonotype has more than one count but fewer than ten. The chain employs TRBV28 and TRBJ1-3; D unclear. The CDR3 runs to 15 residues. The V gene's germline CDR1 is MDHEN and CDR2 SYDVKM. V lost 5 bases, J lost 0 bases, and 11 bases lay in between. The CDR3 loop is CASSPPGYSGNTIYF. CDR3 sequence (DNA): TGTGCCAGCAGTCCCCCGGGATACTCTGGAAACACCATATATTTT.

Relative to its sample, this clonotype is medium-sized. The rearrangement links TRBV12-3 or TRBV12-4 to TRBJ2-2; the D gene is possibly TRBD1 (6 bases). CDR3 size: 13 residues. The V and J ends lost 4 bases and 8 bases respectively, with 11 bases between them. Here the CDR3 reads CASSSQGKGELFF. CDR3 bases: TGTGCCAGCAGTTCACAGGGAAAAGGGGAGCTGTTTTTT.

By share, this clonotype counts as medium-sized. The rearrangement joins TRBV11-2 to TRBJ2-7, with 11 bases lining up with TRBD2. Unmatched junction bases numbered 3, after V lost 3 bases and J lost 2 bases. Germline lookup yields CDR1 SGHAT and CDR2 FQNNGV. The CDR3 extends over 15 amino acids. In DNA, the CDR3 is TGTGCCAGCAGCTTTCGACTAGCGGGACCCTACGAGCAGTACGTC. It translates to CASSFRLAGPYEQYV.

This clonotype was detected a few times. This rearrangement joins TRBV7-2 to TRBJ1-3; D unresolved. V was shortened by 5 bases and J by 4 bases, with 12 bases between the two germline ends. Germline loops: CDR1 SGHTA, CDR2 FQGNSA. The CDR3 totals 14 residues. As DNA, the CDR3 is TGTGCCAGCAGCGGCACCATGGCAGGAAACACCATATATTTT. This translates into CASSGTMAGNTIYF.

This clonotype was found many times. The rearrangement uses TRBV11-3 and TRBJ2-5; 11 bases map to TRBD2. Looked up from germline, CDR1 is SGHNT and CDR2 is YENEEA. CDR3 size: 16 residues. Trimming cost V 3 bases and J 5 bases; bases outside gene matches: 8. The CDR3 is CASSLDTSGSGETQYF. CDR3 bases: TGTGCCAGCAGCTTGGATACTAGCGGGAGCGGTGAGACCCAGTACTTC.

The chain is built from TRBV11-1 and TRBJ1-2, with D unclear. The germline V and J ends were trimmed by 5 bases and 4 bases, with 11 bases remaining between them. CDR1 and CDR2 from the germline V gene are SGHAT and FQDESV (reference sequence). CDR3 length equals 13 residues. CDR3 bases: TGTGCCAGCAGCCAACATTTATCCTATGGCTACACCTTC. Translating it yields CASSQHLSYGYTF.